This is a list of T cell receptor beta chains from one sample in a study of cytomegalovirus exposure and HLA in healthy donors. Produced via immunoSEQ multiplex PCR; TCRdb's table is partial and in-frame only. The table records over 200,000 clones, around 90% of them present only once. The material sequenced was PBMCs. The receptors were sampled from a young woman in good health and CMV-seronegative. Each CDR3 is given with its conserved first and last residue. A D gene is named only where the DNA matches it firmly. Clone size is shown for a subset of rows, as once, few, many or a class of expanded clone.

>TRBJ2-2|TRBV6-4|NA|TRBD2
CASSSGTSEAGELFF
TGTGCCAGCAGTTCTGGGACTAGCGAGGCCGGGGAGCTGTTTTTT
>TRBJ2-7|TRBV6-5|NA|TRBD1
CASSYRDRGYEQYF
TGTGCCAGCAGTTACAGGGACAGGGGTTACGAGCAGTACTTC
>TRBJ2-7|TRBV28|NA|TRBD2
CASSFGSGTYEQYF
TGTGCCAGCAGTTTTGGTAGCGGGACCTACGAGCAGTACTTC
>TRBJ1-2|TRBV11-2|NA|TRBD1
CASSQDLEDRGHGYTF
TGCGCCAGCAGCCAAGACCTGGAGGATAGGGGGCACGGCTACACCTTC
>TRBJ2-5|TRBV5-1|few|NA
CASGRTLETQYF
TGCGCCAGCGGGAGGACCCTAGAGACCCAGTACTTC
>TRBJ2-5|TRBV18|NA|NA
CASSPIPDQETQYF
TGTGCCAGCTCACCTATTCCGGACCAAGAGACCCAGTACTTC
>TRBJ1-1|TRBV6-5|few|NA
CASSYSQMNTEAFF
TGTGCCAGCAGTTACTCTCAGATGAACACTGAAGCTTTCTTT
>TRBJ2-7|TRBV2|NA|TRBD1
CARRDRGSDEQYF
TGTGCCAGACGGGACAGGGGATCCGACGAGCAGTACTTC
>TRBJ2-3|TRBV27|NA|NA
CASSLARGTQYF
TGTGCCAGCAGTTTGGCTAGAGGTACGCAGTATTTT
>TRBJ1-4|TRBV6-1|NA|TRBD1
CASSESDRVGEKLFF
TGTGCCAGCAGTGAATCAGACAGGGTGGGTGAAAAACTGTTTTTT
>TRBJ2-7|TRBV29-1|NA|NA
CSVRLATSNEQYF
TGCAGCGTTCGGTTAGCGACTTCCAACGAGCAGTACTTC
>TRBJ2-3|TRBV7-2|NA|NA
CASSPNQRGSTDTQYF
TGTGCCAGCAGCCCCAATCAACGCGGGAGCACAGATACGCAGTATTTT
>TRBJ2-5|TRBV7-8|NA|TRBD1
CASSSRAGQGAETQYF
TGTGCCAGCAGCTCCCGGGCGGGACAGGGCGCAGAGACCCAGTACTTC
>TRBJ2-3|TRBV19|NA|TRBD2
CATSGGTSGTPATDTQYF
TGTGCCACCTCAGGCGGGACTAGCGGGACTCCAGCCACAGATACGCAGTATTTT
>TRBJ2-5|TRBV6-1|NA|NA
CASSESLQPQETQYF
TGTGCCAGCAGTGAATCTCTACAGCCTCAAGAGACCCAGTACTTC
>TRBJ2-7|TRBV7-9|NA|TRBD2
CASSLERTSGTYF
TGTGCCAGCAGCTTGGAGAGGACTAGCGGGACGTACTTC
>TRBJ1-2|TRBV27|few|NA
CASSLLGGYGYTF
TGTGCCAGCAGTTTATTGGGAGGCTATGGCTACACCTTC
>TRBJ2-6|TRBV5-1|once|TRBD1
CASSLAQQGASGANVLTF
TGCGCCAGCAGCTTGGCCCAACAGGGGGCCTCTGGGGCCAACGTCCTGACTTTC
>TRBJ1-1|TRBV4-1|NA|NA
CASSGRGSPMNTEAFF
TGCGCCAGCAGCGGGCGGGGGTCCCCTATGAATACTGAAGCTTTCTTT
>TRBJ1-2|TRBV29-1|once|NA
CSVVSENYNEEANYGYTF
TGCAGCGTTGTTTCGGAAAACTACAACGAAGAAGCTAACTATGGCTACACCTTC
>TRBJ1-1|TRBV2|NA|NA
CASSEAPGRTEAFF
TGTGCCAGCAGTGAAGCGCCGGGTCGGACTGAAGCTTTCTTT
>TRBJ2-7|TRBV11-3|once|NA
CASSRGQAYEQYF
TGTGCCAGCAGCCGAGGGCAGGCCTACGAGCAGTACTTC
>TRBJ2-3|TRBV7-3|NA|TRBD2
CASSRTSGSSTQYF
TGTGCCAGCAGCAGGACTAGCGGGAGTAGCACGCAGTATTTT
>TRBJ2-3|TRBV5-6|once|NA
CASSLTQTADTQYF
TGTGCCAGCAGCCTGACTCAGACAGCAGATACGCAGTATTTT
>TRBJ1-2|TRBV7-2|NA|TRBD1
CASSLAGQGNLGGYTF
TGTGCCAGCAGCTTAGCGGGACAGGGTAATCTAGGTGGCTACACCTTC
>TRBJ2-7|TRBV7-9|NA|NA
CASSSRDISYEQYF
TGTGCCAGCAGCTCCCGGGACATCTCCTACGAGCAGTACTTC
>TRBJ2-7|TRBV14|NA|NA
CASSQDSGYYEQYF
TGTGCCAGCAGCCAAGATAGCGGATATTACGAGCAGTACTTC
>TRBJ1-2|TRBV28|NA|NA
CASSPSGVGASLHGYTF
TGTGCCAGCAGTCCCTCCGGGGTGGGGGCTAGTCTCCATGGCTACACCTTC
>TRBJ1-3|TRBV9|NA|NA
CASSEGDTPHNTIYF
TGTGCCAGCAGCGAGGGGGACACGCCACATAACACCATATATTTT
>TRBJ2-1|TRBV29-1|once|NA
CSVADYSREQFF
TGCAGCGTCGCGGACTATTCGAGGGAGCAGTTCTTC
>TRBJ2-7|TRBV7-2|NA|NA
CASSTLGRRYEQYF
TGTGCCAGCAGCACCCTAGGGAGAAGATACGAGCAGTACTTC
>TRBJ2-1|TRBV19|few|TRBD2
CASSEASGRLGGYHEQFF
TGTGCCAGTAGTGAGGCCAGCGGGAGATTGGGCGGCTACCATGAGCAGTTCTTC
>TRBJ2-2|TRBV15|NA|TRBD2
CATSGAGDWTGELFF
TGTGCCACCAGCGGAGCGGGAGACTGGACCGGGGAGCTGTTTTTT
>TRBJ2-7|TRBV6-1|NA|NA
CASSPGAPQYF
TGTGCCAGCAGTCCAGGGGCTCCGCAGTACTTC
>TRBJ2-1|TRBV7-9|NA|NA
CASSLFEGSSYNEQFF
TGTGCCAGCAGCTTATTTGAGGGTAGCTCCTACAATGAGCAGTTCTTC
>TRBJ1-2|TRBV28|NA|TRBD1
CASSRGQAGYGYTF
TGTGCCAGCAGTAGGGGACAGGCAGGCTATGGCTACACCTTC
>TRBJ1-5|TRBV19|NA|NA
CASRQGSQPQHF
TGTGCCAGTAGACAGGGTTCTCAGCCCCAGCATTTT
>TRBJ1-1|TRBV18|NA|TRBD1
CASSSDRTNTEAFF
TGTGCCAGCTCGTCGGACAGGACGAACACTGAAGCTTTCTTT
>TRBJ2-7|TRBV28|few|TRBD2
CASTSGSLTYEQYF
TGTGCCAGCACTAGCGGGAGTCTAACCTACGAGCAGTACTTC
>TRBJ2-7|TRBV28|NA|TRBD1
CASSEGGGYEQYF
TGTGCCAGCAGTGAAGGGGGCGGCTACGAGCAGTACTTC
>TRBJ2-1|TRBV15|NA|TRBD1
CATSRVDRGIYNEQFF
TGTGCCACCAGCAGAGTAGACAGGGGGATCTACAATGAGCAGTTCTTC
>TRBJ1-1|TRBV9|NA|TRBD1
CASSAGQGYIEAFF
TGTGCCAGCAGCGCTGGACAGGGCTACATTGAAGCTTTCTTT
>TRBJ2-2|TRBV30|few|NA
CAWSVLGGYTGELFF
TGTGCCTGGAGTGTGCTTGGAGGGTACACCGGGGAGCTGTTTTTT
>TRBJ2-2|TRBV7-9|NA|NA
CASSFGRELFF
TGTGCCAGCAGCTTTGGGCGGGAGCTGTTTTTT
>TRBJ2-7|TRBV7-7|NA|NA
CASSLVRGGLGQVSYEQYF
TGTGCTAGCAGCTTAGTAAGGGGGGGCCTGGGACAGGTTTCCTACGAGCAGTACTTC
>TRBJ2-7|TRBV7-3|NA|TRBD1
CASSGNRDRGPHEQYF
TGTGCCAGCAGCGGCAACCGGGACAGGGGTCCGCACGAGCAGTACTTC